These 26 T cell receptor beta chains were all obtained from the same sample, sequenced in a study of cytomegalovirus exposure and HLA in healthy donors. Sequenced by immunoSEQ multiplex PCR; TCRdb stores in-frame clones only, minus some. The sample includes 70,000 to 90,000 clones, about 85% of them seen just once. The source material was PBMCs. Source of these receptors: a man in his thirties or forties in good health and CMV-seronegative.

The chain couples TRBV5-6 to TRBJ2-7; TRBD1 aligns across 9 bases. Germline V CDR1 and CDR2: SGHDT, YYEEEE. The length of the CDR3 is 17 residues. V lost 0 bases and J lost 4; bases outside the gene matches: 11. The CDR3 DNA follows: TGTGCCAGCAGCTTGGTAGTTTTGGACAGGGGTGAATACGAGCAGTACTTC. Protein: CASSLVVLDRGEYEQYF.

The gene calls are TRBV5-6 and TRBJ1-2; 9 bases line up with TRBD1. The V and J ends lost 0 bases and 8 bases, in that order; junction bases with no gene match: 5. This CDR3 has 14 residues. Germline V gene lookup returns CDR1 SGHDT and CDR2 YYEEEE. CDR3 nucleotides: TGTGCCAGCAGCTTGGACAGGGGGCTAAGAGGCTACACCTTC. It encodes CASSLDRGLRGYTF.

This clone was found once. The V gene is TRBV10-3, the J gene TRBJ2-2; 8 nucleotides align to TRBD1. The CDR3 loop spans 15 amino acids. Trimming removed 6 bases from V and 6 bases from J; junction bases left unmatched: 9. Germline V gives CDR1 ENHRY, CDR2 SYGVKD. CDR3 DNA sequence: TGTGCCATCAGCCGACAGGGGATTGTCTCCGGGGAGCTGTTTTTT. As protein: CAISRQGIVSGELFF.

The chain uses TRBV2 and TRBJ2-5; the match to TRBD1 covers 8 bases. Germline V gene sequence: CDR1 SNHLY, CDR2 FYNNEI. The CDR3 covers 14 residues. Unmatched junction bases numbered 7, after V lost 6 bases and J lost 4 bases. The CDR3 DNA reads TGTGCCAGCAGGAATGGGGACAGGTCAGAGACCCAGTACTTC. It encodes CASRNGDRSETQYF.

Only one count was recorded for this clone. This sequence joins TRBV28 and TRBJ1-1, with D possibly TRBD1 on 6 matching bases. Trimming removed 2 bases at V and 6 bases at J, with 13 bases between. The CDR3 covers 14 residues. CDR1 and CDR2 (germline): MDHEN, SYDVKM. Here the CDR3 DNA reads TGTGCCAGCAGTTTACCCTCCAGGGGCGCTGAAGCTTTCTTT. Its protein product is CASSLPSRGAEAFF. Full variable domain (rest looked up from reference TRBV28 and TRBJ1-1): DVKVTQSSRYLVKRTGEKVFLECVQDMDHENMFWYRQDPGLGLRLIYFSYDVKMKEKGDIPEGYSVSREKKERFSLILESASTNQTSMYLCASSLPSRGAEAFFGQGTRLTVV.

The chain links TRBV30 to TRBJ1-3; D not certain. In germline, CDR1 is GTSNPN, CDR2 SVGIG (reference sequence). V shed 0 bases and J shed 0 bases, with 3 bases lying between them. This CDR3 is built from 13 residues. CDR3 amino acids: CAWSVSSGNTIYF. DNA for the CDR3: TGTGCCTGGAGTGTGAGCTCTGGAAACACCATATATTTT.

The genes are TRBV5-1 and TRBJ2-7; 8 bases line up with TRBD1. The CDR3 consists of 14 residues. Germline V gene lookup returns CDR1 SGHRS and CDR2 YFSETQ. V shed 3 bases and J 5 bases; nucleotides not matched to a gene: 7. DNA of the CDR3: TGCGCCAGCAGCTCAAACAGGGGGATCCACGAGCAGTACTTC. Translated, it gives CASSSNRGIHEQYF.

The chain recombines TRBV19 with TRBJ1-2; D gene uncertain. V gave up 4 bases and J gave up 4 bases, with 10 bases separating them. The V gene's germline CDR1 is LNHDA and CDR2 SQIVND (reference sequence). The CDR3 is 13 amino acids. This CDR3 is CASSTAQAYGYTF. CDR3 nucleotide sequence: TGTGCCAGTAGTACGGCGCAGGCCTATGGCTACACCTTC. Complete variable domain (other parts from reference TRBV19 and TRBJ1-2): DGGITQSPKYLFRKEGQNVTLSCEQNLNHDAMYWYRQDPGQGLRLIYYSQIVNDFQKGDIAEGYSVSREKKESFPLTVTSAQKNPTAFYLCASSTAQAYGYTFGSGTRLTVV.

The V and J genes are TRBV6-5 and TRBJ1-2; D unclear. The germline V gene has CDR1 MNHEY and CDR2 SVGAGI. V was shortened by 0 bases and J by 4 bases, with 9 bases between the two germline ends. CDR3 size: 14 residues. CDR3: CASSYSTLTYGYTF. CDR3 DNA sequence: TGTGCCAGCAGTTACTCGACACTGACCTATGGCTACACCTTC.

This chain connects TRBV9 to TRBJ2-2; TRBD2 agrees at 11 bases. The CDR3 loop spans 16 amino acids. Germline V CDR1 and CDR2: SGDLS, YYNGEE. V shed 1 base, J shed 6 bases, and the junction held 5 bases outside the gene matches. CDR3 loop: CASSVRLAGWSGELFF. The CDR3 bases are TGTGCCAGCAGCGTAAGACTAGCGGGATGGTCCGGGGAGCTGTTTTTT.

The chain combines TRBV9 with TRBJ2-5; TRBD2 aligns across 9 bases. Germline CDR1 and CDR2: SGDLS and YYNGEE. V was clipped by 4 bases and J by 5 bases; unmatched bases: 12. The length of the CDR3 is 16 residues. The CDR3 DNA sequence: TGTGCCAGCAGCCAAACCGGGACTAGCCCCCTGGAGACCCAGTACTTC. Translation gives CASSQTGTSPLETQYF.

V is TRBV5-5 and J is TRBJ1-5; 7 bases line up with TRBD1. Germline V lookup: CDR1 SGHKS, CDR2 YYEKEE (reference sequence). The CDR3 covers 16 residues. J lost 0 bases, V lost 4 bases, and 7 bases had no gene match. The CDR3, as DNA: TGTGCCAGCAGCCCACGGACAGGCGATAGCAATCAGCCCCAGCATTTT. As protein: CASSPRTGDSNQPQHF.

The genes are TRBV4-2 and TRBJ2-6; no firm D call. Germline assignment: CDR1 LGHNA and CDR2 YNFKEQ. The CDR3 extends over 17 amino acids. V was shortened by 0 bases and J by 0 bases, with 9 bases between the two germline ends. CDR3 amino acids: CASSQDWQNSGANVLTF. The CDR3 DNA reads as TGTGCCAGCAGCCAAGATTGGCAGAACTCTGGGGCCAACGTCCTGACTTTC.

The genes are TRBV19 and TRBJ1-5; 7 bases are a match to TRBD1. This CDR3 contains 14 residues. Germline CDR1 and CDR2: LNHDA and SQIVND (reference sequence). Unmatched junction bases numbered 3, after V lost 3 bases and J lost 4 bases. CDR3 coding DNA: TGTGCCAGTAGTATGGGACAGATTAATCAGCCCCAGCATTTT. This codes for CASSMGQINQPQHF.

For the CDR3, the DNA is TGTGCCAGCAGCCCGGACAGGGGTTTAATCTATGGCTACACCTTC. It specifies CASSPDRGLIYGYTF. The rearrangement uses TRBV5-8 and TRBJ1-2, with 9 bases that match TRBD1. Per germline, CDR1 SGHTS and CDR2 YDEGEE. The CDR3 spans 15 residues. Losses at the gene ends were 4 bases for V and 4 bases for J; bases not matched to a gene: 8.

The genes are TRBV18 and TRBJ1-6, with 7 bases identical to TRBD1. V lost 4 bases to trimming and J lost 7 bases; unmatched junction nucleotides: 4. This CDR3 is built from 14 residues. The germline gives CDR1 KGHSH, CDR2 LQKENI. CDR3 DNA sequence: TGTGCCAGCTCACGGGACAGCCAGAATTCACCCCTCCACTTT. As protein: CASSRDSQNSPLHF.

This clone was seen a few times. V gene TRBV27 combines with J gene TRBJ1-1; no definite D call. In germline, CDR1 is MNHEY, CDR2 SMNVEV (reference sequence). This CDR3 is 15 amino acids long. The V gene lost 5 bases and the J gene lost 6 bases, with 19 bases spanning the gap. As DNA, the CDR3 is TGTGCCAGCAGTCCAGTAGTGGGCCCTATTCCTGAAGCTTTCTTT. Protein: CASSPVVGPIPEAFF.

The sample holds one count of this clone. CDR3 amino acids: CSVTGTKVYNEQFF. The CDR3 DNA is TGCAGCGTGACCGGGACTAAAGTCTACAATGAGCAGTTCTTC. J is TRBJ2-1 and V is TRBV29-1, with TRBD2 identical over 7 bases. The CDR3 is 14 amino acids. The V gene end was trimmed by 6 bases and the J gene end by 3 bases; junction bases not matched to a gene: 8. Germline-derived CDR1 and CDR2 are SQVTM and ANQGSEA.

The chain carries TRBV7-8 and TRBJ1-2, with D maybe TRBD1 (6 bases). The length of the CDR3 is 14 residues. Germline lookup yields CDR1 SGHVS and CDR2 FQNEAQ. Trimming removed 3 bases from V and 1 base from J, with 9 bases in between. In DNA, the CDR3 is TGTGCCAGCAGCTTGGACAGCCATAACTATGGCTACACCTTC. Translating gives CASSLDSHNYGYTF.

The J gene is TRBJ2-2, the V gene TRBV7-2; 11 nucleotides line up with TRBD2. CDR1 is SGHTA, CDR2 FQGNSA, per germline. The J segment lost 5 bases and the V segment lost 6 bases, leaving 11 bases of the junction unmatched. CDR3 length: 17 residues. CDR3 nucleotides: TGTGCCAGCAGTCCAACTAGCGGGAGTACAAGAACCGGGGAGCTGTTTTTT. Translating gives CASSPTSGSTRTGELFF.

The gene calls are TRBV27 and TRBJ1-2; D is perhaps TRBD1 (6 bases). This CDR3 has 15 residues. Trimming removed 0 bases at V and 7 bases at J, with 15 bases between. The germline CDR1 and CDR2 sequences are MNHEY and SMNVEV (reference sequence). CDR3 region: CASSLSVGTLFGYTF. The CDR3 nucleotides read TGTGCCAGCAGTTTATCGGTCGGGACACTTTTTGGCTACACCTTC.

V gene TRBV6-5 combines with J gene TRBJ2-1, with D perhaps matching TRBD2 (5 bases). This CDR3 comprises 14 residues. Germline V CDR1 and CDR2: MNHEY, SVGAGI. The ends were cut back, 5 bases at V and 0 bases at J, with 8 bases in the middle. DNA of the CDR3: TGTGCCAGCAGTAATGGAGGCTCCTACAATGAGCAGTTCTTC. Translated: CASSNGGSYNEQFF.

The chain employs TRBV15 and TRBJ1-5; D remains ambiguous. This CDR3 has 15 residues. Trimming removed 0 bases from V and 9 bases from J, with 15 bases in between. Per the germline V gene, CDR1 is LNHNV and CDR2 is YYDKDF (reference sequence). The CDR3 sequence: CATSREGAIQLPQHF. DNA for the CDR3: TGTGCCACCAGCAGAGAAGGAGCGATTCAGCTGCCCCAGCATTTT.

The CDR3 reads CASSMSLRGGELFF. The CDR3 region has the DNA TGTGCCAGCAGTATGTCCCTTAGGGGTGGGGAGCTGTTTTTT. This sequence joins TRBV6-5 and TRBJ2-2, with D perhaps TRBD1 (5 bases). Trimming stripped 5 bases from V and 8 bases from J, with 15 bases between. Germline V CDR1 and CDR2: MNHEY, SVGAGI. CDR3 length: 14 amino acids.

The rearrangement links TRBV6-5 to TRBJ2-1, with D maybe TRBD2 (6 bases). Trimming pared 7 bases from V and 4 bases from J, leaving 14 bases between. The CDR3 totals 14 residues. The V gene's germline CDR1 is MNHEY and CDR2 SVGAGI. The CDR3 region is CASMAGMVYNEQFF. CDR3 nucleotides: TGTGCCAGCATGGCGGGGATGGTATACAATGAGCAGTTCTTC.

The sample holds one count of this clone. The chain carries TRBV2 and TRBJ1-2, with 7 bases lining up with TRBD1. The CDR3 has 13 amino acids. Trimming took 6 bases from V and 6 from J; bases not matched to a gene: 7. CDR1 SNHLY and CDR2 FYNNEI come from the germline V gene. CDR3 DNA: TGTGCCAGCAGAGAGACAGGGACGGATGGCTACACCTTC. The encoded protein is CASRETGTDGYTF. The variable domain in full, with the rest retrieved from reference TRBV2 and TRBJ1-2, is EPEVTQTPSHQVTQMGQEVILRCVPISNHLYFYWYRQILGQKVEFLVSFYNNEISEKSEIFDDQFSVERPDGSNFTLKIRSTKLEDSAMYFCASRETGTDGYTFGSGTRLTVV.